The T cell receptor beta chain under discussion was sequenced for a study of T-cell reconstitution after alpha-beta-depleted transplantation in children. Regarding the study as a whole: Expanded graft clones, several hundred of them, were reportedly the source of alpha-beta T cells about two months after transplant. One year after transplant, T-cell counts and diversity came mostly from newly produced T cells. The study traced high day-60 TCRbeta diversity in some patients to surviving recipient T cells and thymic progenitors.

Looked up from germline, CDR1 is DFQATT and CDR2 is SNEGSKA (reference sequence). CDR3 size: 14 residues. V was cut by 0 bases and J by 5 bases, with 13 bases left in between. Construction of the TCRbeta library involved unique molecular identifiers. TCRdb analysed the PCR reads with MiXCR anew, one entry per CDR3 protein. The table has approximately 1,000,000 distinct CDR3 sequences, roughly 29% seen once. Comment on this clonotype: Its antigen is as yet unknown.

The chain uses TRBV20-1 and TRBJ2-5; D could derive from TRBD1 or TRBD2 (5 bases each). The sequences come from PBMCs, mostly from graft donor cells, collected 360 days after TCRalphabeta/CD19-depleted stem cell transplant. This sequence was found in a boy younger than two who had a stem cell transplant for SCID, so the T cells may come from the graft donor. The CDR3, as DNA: TGCAGTGCTAGAGATCCGGGGACGGGGGAGACCCAGTACTTC. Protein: CSARDPGTGETQYF.